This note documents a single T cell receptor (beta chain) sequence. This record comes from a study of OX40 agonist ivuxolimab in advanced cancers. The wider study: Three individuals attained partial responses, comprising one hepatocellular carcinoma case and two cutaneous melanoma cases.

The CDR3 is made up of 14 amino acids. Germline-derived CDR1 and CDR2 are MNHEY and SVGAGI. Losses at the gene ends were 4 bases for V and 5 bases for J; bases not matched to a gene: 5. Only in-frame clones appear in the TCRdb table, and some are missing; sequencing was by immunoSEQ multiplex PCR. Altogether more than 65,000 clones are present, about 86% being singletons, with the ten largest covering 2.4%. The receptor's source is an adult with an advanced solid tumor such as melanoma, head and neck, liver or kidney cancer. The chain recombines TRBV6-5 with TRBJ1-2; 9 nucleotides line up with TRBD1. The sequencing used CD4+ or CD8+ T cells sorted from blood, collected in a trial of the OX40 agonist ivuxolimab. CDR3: CASSSGQGRYGYTF. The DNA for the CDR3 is TGTGCCAGCAGTTCCGGACAGGGGAGGTATGGCTACACCTTC.